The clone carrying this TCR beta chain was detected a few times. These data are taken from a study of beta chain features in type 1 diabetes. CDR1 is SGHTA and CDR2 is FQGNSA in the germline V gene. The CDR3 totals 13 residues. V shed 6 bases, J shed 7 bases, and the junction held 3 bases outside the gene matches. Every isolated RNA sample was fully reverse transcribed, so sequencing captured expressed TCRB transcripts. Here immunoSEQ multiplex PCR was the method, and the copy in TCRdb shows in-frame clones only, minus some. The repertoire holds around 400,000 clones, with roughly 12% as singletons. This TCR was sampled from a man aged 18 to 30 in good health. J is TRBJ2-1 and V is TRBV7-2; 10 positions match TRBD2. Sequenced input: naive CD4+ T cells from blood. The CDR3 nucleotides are TGTGCCAGCAGGAGCGGGGGGGGGAATGAGCAGTTCTTC. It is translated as CASRSGGGNEQFF.